One sample yielded the 19 T cell receptor beta chains listed below, sequenced in a study of response to subunit inactivated influenza vaccine (dated by TCRdb to 2017 to 2018). The intended sense of this specimen's time point label: 40 to 45 days after influenza vaccine administration. The library was built by means of RT-PCR. Sequenced on an Illumina HiSeq 2500. TCRdb reprocessing: public reads trimmed at Q25 with fastp, clones called with MiXCR, in-frame beta chains kept. Every distinct CDR3 protein forms one entry, paired with its most common genes and DNA. Here the sample has over 450,000 distinct CDR3 sequences; 13% occur a single time. The top ten hold 10% to 15% of the sample. The starting material was PBMCs from blood, obtained around seven weeks after vaccination. All receptors come from a man over 45 who received an inactivated influenza vaccine. Donor details come from another sample of the same person, matched by shared clones.

As DNA, the CDR3 is TGCGCCAGCCGGGGGACTTTACTAGCGGGGGAAACCTACGAGCAGTACTTC. Protein product: CASRGTLLAGETYEQYF. The gene calls are TRBV10-2 and TRBJ2-7; 11 bases fit TRBD2. Germline CDR1 WSHSY, CDR2 SAAADI. V shed 8 bases and J 2 bases; nucleotides not matched to a gene: 14. The CDR3 has 17 amino acids.

This clonotype was seen a few times. The chain employs TRBV5-1 and TRBJ2-7; TRBD2 matches 9 bases. Germline values: CDR1 SGHRS, CDR2 YFSETQ. The CDR3 has 18 amino acids. Trimming took 0 bases from V and 4 from J; bases not matched to a gene: 14. The CDR3 DNA sequence: TGCGCCAGCAGCTTGGTGGGCGCGGGAGGGCCTACACGGTACGAGCAGTACTTC. Protein sequence: CASSLVGAGGPTRYEQYF. The complete variable domain, with remaining parts taken from reference TRBV5-1 and TRBJ2-7, reads KAGVTQTPRYLIKTRGQQVTLSCSPISGHRSVSWYQQTPGQGLQFLFEYFSETQRNKGNFPGRFSGRQFSNSRSEMNVSTLELGDSALYLCASSLVGAGGPTRYEQYFGPGTRLTVT.

This clonotype was counted between two and nine times. J is TRBJ2-1 and V is TRBV20-1; the match to TRBD2 covers 11 bases. This CDR3 is built from 22 residues. Germline V CDR1 and CDR2: DFQATT, SNEGSKA (reference sequence). V shed 1 base and J 1 base; nucleotides not matched to a gene: 21. The CDR3 bases are TGCAGTGCTAGAGCCGCCTCTGTTTTAGCGGGGGGGTTCATCGGATCCTACAATGAGCAGTTCTTC. Its translation is CSARAASVLAGGFIGSYNEQFF.

Worth noting for this clonotype: Mismatch with germline at one junction end may stem from a read error. This rearrangement joins TRBV5-5 to TRBJ1-1; possibly TRBD1 for D (6 bases). Germline lookup yields CDR1 SGHKS and CDR2 YYEKEE (reference sequence). The CDR3 is 13 residues long. The CDR3 coding sequence is TGTGCCAGTAACGGACAGATGAACACTGAAGCTTACTTT. This codes for CASNGQMNTEAYF.

CDR3 nucleotides: TGTGCCAGCAGCTTAGTAGGTCTAGGGGGCGCCCCTGGAAACACCATATATTTT. Amino acids: CASSLVGLGGAPGNTIYF. V usage is TRBV11-2 and J usage is TRBJ1-3; 7 bases align to TRBD1. The CDR3 runs to 18 residues. V shed 1 base and J 2 bases; nucleotides not matched to a gene: 11. Germline CDR1 is SGHAT and CDR2 is FQNNGV.

The V and J genes are TRBV20-1 and TRBJ1-1; D is perhaps TRBD1 (6 bases). V was cut by 1 base and J by 0 bases, with 15 bases left in between. Germline V gene sequence: CDR1 DFQATT, CDR2 SNEGSKA (reference sequence). The CDR3 extends over 16 amino acids. The CDR3, as DNA: TGCAGTGCTAGAGCGTTGGGGGGCTGGGTGAACACTGAAGCTTTCTTT. It specifies CSARALGGWVNTEAFF.

The chain employs TRBV12-3 or TRBV12-4 and TRBJ2-3; 13 nucleotides align to TRBD2. The CDR3 sequence is 19 residues long. CDR3 loop: CTFSLILRGLAGATDTQYF. The CDR3 DNA is TGTACCTTCAGCCTAATTCTCAGAGGACTAGCGGGAGCCACAGATACGCAGTATTTT.

This clonotype was picked up a small number of times. The chain couples TRBV29-1 to TRBJ2-5, with a weak D call TRBD2 (6 bases). Trimming removed 5 bases at V and 1 base at J, with 14 bases between. CDR1 is SQVTM and CDR2 is ANQGSEA in the germline V gene. The CDR3 covers 14 residues. The CDR3 region is CSVLGGFTQETQYF. The CDR3 DNA sequence: TGCAGCGTTCTTGGGGGGTTTACCCAAGAGACCCAGTACTTC.

Many counts were recorded for this clonotype. The chain carries TRBV12-3 or TRBV12-4 and TRBJ1-6; D possibly corresponds to TRBD1 (5 bases). This CDR3 has 14 residues. V lost 5 bases to trimming and J lost 7 bases, with 12 bases between them. The CDR3 loop reads CASSTGRENSPLHF. Here the CDR3 DNA reads TGTGCCAGCAGTACCGGCAGGGAGAATTCACCCCTCCACTTT.

With respect to this clonotype: A single base separates this from a much larger clone, so it may be a read error. V gene TRBV15 combines with J gene TRBJ1-1, with D maybe TRBD1 (5 bases). Germline V CDR1 and CDR2: LNHNV, YYDKDF (reference sequence). The CDR3 sequence is 14 residues long. The CDR3: CATNREDSRAEAFF. The CDR3 DNA reads as TGTGCCACCAACAGAGAGGACTCCAGGGCGGAAGCTTTCTTT.

This chain connects TRBV28 to TRBJ2-5; D gene unclear. V was shortened by 6 bases and J by 3 bases, with 14 bases between the two germline ends. CDR3 length: 14 amino acids. CDR1 and CDR2 (germline): MDHEN, SYDVKM. In DNA, the CDR3 is TGTGCCAGCAGCCCAAGTGGGCAGGAAGAGACCCAGTACTTC. Its protein is CASSPSGQEETQYF. Supplemented by reference TRBV28 and TRBJ2-5, the full variable domain reads DVKVTQSSRYLVKRTGEKVFLECVQDMDHENMFWYRQDPGLGLRLIYFSYDVKMKEKGDIPEGYSVSREKKERFSLILESASTNQTSMYLCASSPSGQEETQYFGPGTRLLVL.

This clonotype was counted between two and nine times. The chain uses TRBV7-6 and TRBJ2-1; D possibly uses TRBD1 or TRBD2 (6 bases each). V lost 1 base to trimming and J lost 8 bases, with 21 bases between them. This CDR3 is 17 amino acids long. Germline CDR1 SGHVS, CDR2 FNYEAQ. The CDR3 DNA sequence: TGTGCCAGCAGCTTAGGACCCATAGGGGGGAATTTCGATGAGCAGTTCTTC. It is translated as CASSLGPIGGNFDEQFF.

V gene TRBV6-2 or TRBV6-3 combines with J gene TRBJ2-7; the match to TRBD1 covers 10 bases. Germline trimming cut 10 bases from V and 6 bases from J; bases unmatched to any gene: 9. The V gene's germline CDR1 is MNHEY and CDR2 SVGEGT. The CDR3 runs to 13 residues. The CDR3 coding sequence is TGTGCCATCAAACCGGGACAGGGGTTCGAGCAGTACTTC. It codes for CAIKPGQGFEQYF.

The chain joins TRBV12-3 or TRBV12-4 to TRBJ1-5; D not resolved. The CDR3 is 13 residues long. Trimming took 4 bases from V and 3 from J, leaving 7 bases between them. Here the CDR3 DNA reads TGTGCCAGCAGTTCGGGCATCAATCAGCCCCAGCATTTT. Amino acid sequence: CASSSGINQPQHF.

This clonotype was counted ten times or more. CDR3 protein: CSVAQLAGARYEQYF. In nucleotides, the CDR3 is TGCAGCGTTGCCCAACTAGCGGGGGCTCGTTACGAGCAGTACTTC. This chain uses TRBV29-1 with TRBJ2-7, with 11 bases identical to TRBD2. Germline trimming cut 4 bases from V and 4 bases from J; bases unmatched to any gene: 9. There are 15 residues in the CDR3. The V gene's germline CDR1 is SQVTM and CDR2 ANQGSEA.

The V gene is TRBV5-1, the J gene TRBJ2-1; D may match TRBD1 or TRBD2 (6 bases each). The germline V gene encodes CDR1 SGHRS and CDR2 YFSETQ. This CDR3 is 15 amino acids long. The V end was cut by 2 bases, the J end by 6 bases, with 15 bases between. DNA of the CDR3: TGCGCCAGCAGCTTAGGGGGGTATGAGTCCAATGAGCAGTTCTTC. Encoded protein: CASSLGGYESNEQFF.

In this sample, this clonotype turned up many times. J is TRBJ1-2 and V is TRBV29-1, with D unresolved. The CDR3 consists of 12 residues. The germline V gene has CDR1 SQVTM and CDR2 ANQGSEA. The V and J ends lost 4 bases and 2 bases respectively, with 8 bases between them. The CDR3 loop is CSVADGNYGYTF. The CDR3 nucleotides are TGCAGCGTTGCGGACGGGAACTATGGCTACACCTTC. Looking up the rest from reference TRBV29-1 and TRBJ1-2 gives the full variable domain: SAVISQKPSRDICQRGTSLTIQCQVDSQVTMMFWYRQQPGQSLTLIATANQGSEATYESGFVIDKFPISRPNLTFSTLTVSNMSPEDSSIYLCSVADGNYGYTFGSGTRLTVV.

The chain recombines TRBV5-1 with TRBJ2-2; 10 bases match TRBD1. Per germline, CDR1 SGHRS and CDR2 YFSETQ. V lost 6 bases to trimming and J lost 3 bases; unmatched junction nucleotides: 5. This CDR3 spans 15 amino acids. DNA for the CDR3: TGCGCCAGCATCCCGGACAGGGGGTACACCGGGGAGCTGTTTTTT. It encodes CASIPDRGYTGELFF.

This clonotype came up a few times. The rearrangement joins TRBV12-3 or TRBV12-4 to TRBJ1-6; D gene ambiguous. The ends were cut back, 3 bases at V and 6 bases at J, with 6 bases in the middle. This CDR3 has 13 residues. For the CDR3, the DNA is TGTGCCAGCAGTTTTCAGACTAATTCACCCCTCCACTTT. As protein: CASSFQTNSPLHF.